The subject of this entry is one TCR beta chain. Produced via immunoSEQ multiplex PCR; TCRdb's table is partial and in-frame only. Of about 220,000 clones listed, 82% are singletons. In germline, CDR1 is SEHNR, CDR2 FQNEAQ (reference sequence). With V trimmed by 7 bases and J by 1 base, 5 bases remained unmatched. The length of the CDR3 is 14 residues. The data stem from a study of blood T cell repertoires in COVID-19. Study-wide context: Sites across the United States, Italy and Spain contributed samples from acute and convalescent COVID-19. Nucleic acid was either cDNA or gDNA, and it came from T cells, B-cell-depleted T cells, or PBMCs.

The sample was peripheral blood. The receptor was derived from a woman aged 80 or older with acute or convalescent COVID-19. This sequence joins TRBV7-9 and TRBJ1-1, with 8 bases matching TRBD1. The CDR3 loop is CASILTGGNTEAFF. In DNA form, the CDR3 reads TGTGCCAGCATCCTAACAGGGGGGAACACTGAAGCTTTCTTT. Variable domain in full (rest from reference TRBV7-9 and TRBJ1-1): DTGVSQNPRHKITKRGQNVTFRCDPISEHNRLYWYRQTLGQGPEFLTYFQNEAQLEKSRLLSDRFSAERPKGSFSTLEIQRTEQGDSAMYLCASILTGGNTEAFFGQGTRLTVV.